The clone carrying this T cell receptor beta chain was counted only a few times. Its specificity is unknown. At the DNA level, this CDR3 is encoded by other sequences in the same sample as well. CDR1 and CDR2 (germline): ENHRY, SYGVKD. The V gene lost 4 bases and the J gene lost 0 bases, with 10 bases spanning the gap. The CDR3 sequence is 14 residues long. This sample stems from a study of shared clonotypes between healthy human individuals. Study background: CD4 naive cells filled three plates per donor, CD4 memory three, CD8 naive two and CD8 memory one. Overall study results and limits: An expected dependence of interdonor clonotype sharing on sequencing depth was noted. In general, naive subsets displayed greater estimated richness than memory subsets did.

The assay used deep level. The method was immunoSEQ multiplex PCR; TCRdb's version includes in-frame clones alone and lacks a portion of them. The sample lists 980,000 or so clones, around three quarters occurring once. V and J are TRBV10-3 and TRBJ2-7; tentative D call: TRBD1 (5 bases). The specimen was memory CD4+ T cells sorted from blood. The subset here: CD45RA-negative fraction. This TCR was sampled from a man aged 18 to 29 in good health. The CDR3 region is CAISGGPSSYEQYF. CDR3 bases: TGTGCCATCAGTGGGGGCCCCAGCTCCTACGAGCAGTACTTC.